The 21 T cell receptor beta chains presented below share a single source sample, sequenced in a study of T cells after yellow fever vaccination. TCRdb redid the calling of the 5' RACE reads with MiXCR, one entry per CDR3 protein. The sample lists around 600,000 distinct CDR3 sequences, around an eighth occurring once. Specimen: PBMCs, collected on the day of the yellow fever booster vaccination. These TCRs come from a man younger than 45 who received the YFV17D yellow fever vaccine.

This clonotype was recorded a few times. The CDR3 sequence is CASSLNRMDDTEAFF. In DNA form, the CDR3 reads TGTGCCAGCAGCTTAAATCGAATGGACGACACTGAAGCTTTCTTT. V is TRBV7-3 and J is TRBJ1-1; D remains ambiguous. The CDR3 consists of 15 residues. Trimming left V 1 base short and J 3 bases short, with 12 bases between. Germline V CDR1 and CDR2: SGHTA, FQGTGA.

J is TRBJ1-3 and V is TRBV7-6; D may be TRBD1 (5 bases). CDR1 is SGHVS, CDR2 FNYEAQ, per germline. This CDR3 has 16 amino acids. The germline V and J ends were trimmed by 1 base and 2 bases, with 12 bases remaining between them. CDR3 loop: CASSLGQPATGNTIYF. DNA of the CDR3: TGTGCCAGCAGCTTAGGACAGCCTGCCACTGGAAACACCATATATTTT.

Ten or more counts support this clonotype. The chain joins TRBV6-5 to TRBJ2-1; 8 positions agree with TRBD2. This CDR3 is 14 amino acids long. The V gene end was trimmed by 4 bases and the J gene end by 4 bases; junction bases not matched to a gene: 3. The germline gives CDR1 MNHEY, CDR2 SVGAGI. CDR3 sequence: CASSLAGIYNEQFF. The CDR3 nucleotides are TGTGCCAGCAGTTTAGCGGGGATATACAATGAGCAGTTCTTC.

This clonotype has ten or more counts. This chain links TRBV5-1 with TRBJ2-7; 7 nucleotides line up with TRBD2. Trimming took 2 bases from V and 0 from J; bases not matched to a gene: 14. The CDR3 runs to 18 residues. Germline CDR1 and CDR2: SGHRS and YFSETQ. The CDR3 sequence: CASSFDTTGGLVSYEQYF. The CDR3 DNA follows: TGCGCCAGCAGCTTCGACACCACCGGAGGACTAGTCTCCTACGAGCAGTACTTC.

The CDR3 bases are TGTGCCTGGAGTGTGGGGGACAGCTACTCCTACGAGCAGTACTTC. It is translated as CAWSVGDSYSYEQYF. The rearrangement joins TRBV30 to TRBJ2-7; 7 bases match TRBD1. Germline-derived CDR1 and CDR2 are GTSNPN and SVGIG (reference sequence). The CDR3 spans 15 residues. The ends lost 0 bases at V and 0 bases at J; junction bases unmatched: 5.

This clonotype was found a few times. The rearrangement links TRBV11-3 to TRBJ2-3; D is possibly TRBD1 or TRBD2 (5 bases each). Germline CDR1 reads SGHNT; CDR2 reads YENEEA. The CDR3 consists of 15 residues. Trimming cost V 2 bases and J 2 bases, with 11 bases left between them. The CDR3, as DNA: TGTGCCAGCAGCTTATCTGGGGGAGACACAGATACGCAGTATTTT. Protein product: CASSLSGGDTDTQYF.

V is TRBV6-2 or TRBV6-3 and J is TRBJ2-3; TRBD2 matches at 8 bases. After removal of 7 bases from V and 7 bases from J, the junction contained 16 bases not matched to a gene. CDR1 is MNHEY, CDR2 SVGEGT, per germline. The CDR3 consists of 16 residues. CDR3 in DNA: TGTGCCAGCACCCTGCCGGGCACTAGCGGCAGAAATACGCAGTATTTT. It encodes CASTLPGTSGRNTQYF.

The genes are TRBV6-2 or TRBV6-3 and TRBJ2-3, with unresolved D. The V gene's germline CDR1 is MNHEY and CDR2 SVGEGT. Trimming removed 7 bases from V and 3 bases from J, with 11 bases in between. The CDR3 is 13 residues long. CDR3 in DNA: TGTGCCAGCACATGGGGAAGGACAGATACGCAGTATTTT. As protein: CASTWGRTDTQYF.

This clonotype was recorded a few times. The rearrangement joins TRBV5-1 to TRBJ2-5, with 14 bases lining up with TRBD2. Germline CDR1 and CDR2: SGHRS and YFSETQ. The CDR3 sequence is 17 residues long. J gave up 7 bases and V 0 bases, and 8 bases lay outside the gene matches. The CDR3 loop is CASSLDRLAGGPGTQYF. The CDR3 region has the DNA TGCGCCAGCAGCTTGGACAGACTAGCGGGAGGGCCGGGGACCCAGTACTTC.

The chain has TRBV10-3 and TRBJ2-7, with 8 bases matching TRBD1. This CDR3 region has 11 residues. Germline CDR1 reads ENHRY; CDR2 reads SYGVKD. The trim removed 10 bases at V and 3 bases at J, leaving 2 bases unmatched. CDR3 amino acids: CATTGGYEQYF. CDR3 nucleotide sequence: TGTGCCACAACAGGGGGCTACGAGCAGTACTTC.

In DNA form, the CDR3 reads TGTGCCAGCAGGGGGGGACAGTTAAATCAGCCCCAGCATTTT. As protein: CASRGGQLNQPQHF. The chain has TRBV12-3 or TRBV12-4 and TRBJ1-5, with 7 bases identical to TRBD1. V shed 6 bases and J 4 bases; nucleotides not matched to a gene: 6. CDR3 size: 14 residues.

This clonotype was seen only a few times. V usage is TRBV20-1 and J usage is TRBJ2-2; 7 bases are shared with TRBD2. The trim removed 8 bases at V and 1 base at J, leaving 10 bases unmatched. The CDR3 is 15 residues long. Germline CDR1 reads DFQATT; CDR2 reads SNEGSKA (reference sequence). CDR3 protein: CSTLREGLNTGELFF. CDR3 DNA sequence: TGCAGTACGTTAAGGGAGGGACTGAACACCGGGGAGCTGTTTTTT.

This clonotype was counted at least ten times. This sequence joins TRBV29-1 and TRBJ2-5, with D possibly being TRBD1 or TRBD2 (5 bases each). The CDR3 extends over 11 amino acids. Germline V gene data show CDR1 as SQVTM and CDR2 as ANQGSEA. V was shortened by 4 bases and J by 5 bases, with 8 bases between the two germline ends. CDR3 protein: CSVGEGETQYF. The DNA of the CDR3 is TGCAGCGTTGGTGAGGGGGAGACCCAGTACTTC.

The chain employs TRBV5-5 and TRBJ1-1; TRBD1 aligns across 11 bases. CDR3 size: 16 residues. V trimming: 4 bases; J trimming: 4 bases; junction bases outside the gene matches: 9. CDR1 and CDR2 (germline): SGHKS, YYEKEE (reference sequence). DNA for the CDR3: TGTGCCAGCAGCCTGAGGACAGGGGGCGATGGCACTGAAGCTTTCTTT. It specifies CASSLRTGGDGTEAFF.

The V call is TRBV28, the J call TRBJ2-3, with TRBD2 as a possible D gene (6 bases). CDR3 length: 12 residues. Per germline, CDR1 MDHEN and CDR2 SYDVKM. The CDR3 is CAVGLLTDTQYF. The CDR3 DNA reads as TGTGCTGTGGGACTTTTGACAGATACGCAGTATTTT.

The chain joins TRBV20-1 to TRBJ2-3; maybe TRBD2 (5 bases). The CDR3 consists of 12 residues. Looked up from germline, CDR1 is DFQATT and CDR2 is SNEGSKA (reference sequence). Trimming took off 3 bases at V and 6 bases at J, with 10 bases between the two ends. The CDR3 sequence: CSASGSGDTQYF. The CDR3 DNA sequence: TGCAGTGCTAGCGGCTCGGGGGATACGCAGTATTTT.

The gene calls are TRBV29-1 and TRBJ2-5; D is ambiguous. The germline V and J ends were trimmed by 1 base and 5 bases, with 5 bases remaining between them. The CDR3 contains 11 residues. Per germline, CDR1 SQVTM and CDR2 ANQGSEA. The CDR3 nucleotides read TGCAGCGTTGAAGGGTGGGAGACCCAGTACTTC. This codes for CSVEGWETQYF.

V and J are TRBV18 and TRBJ2-1; possibly TRBD1 for D (6 bases). This CDR3 is built from 14 residues. CDR1 is KGHSH and CDR2 is LQKENI in the germline V gene. The germline V and J ends were trimmed by 3 bases and 8 bases, with 14 bases remaining between them. CDR3 coding DNA: TGTGCCAGCTCACCTAAGTCAGGGGTCGATGAGCAGTTCTTC. Translated, it gives CASSPKSGVDEQFF.

This clonotype showed up just a few times. The chain couples TRBV7-2 to TRBJ1-1, with TRBD1 identical over 7 bases. This CDR3 region has 14 residues. Trimming at V came to 5 bases and at J to 4 bases, leaving 7 bases not matched to a gene. CDR1 is SGHTA and CDR2 is FQGNSA in the germline V gene. CDR3 protein: CASSVRQGFTEAFF. For the CDR3, the DNA is TGTGCCAGCAGCGTTCGACAGGGTTTCACTGAAGCTTTCTTT.

This clonotype was picked up a small number of times. V usage is TRBV5-1 and J usage is TRBJ2-2; D call uncertain. V shed 6 bases and J shed 1 base, with 13 bases lying between them. Germline assignment: CDR1 SGHRS and CDR2 YFSETQ. This CDR3 contains 15 residues. CDR3 in amino acids: CASKATLMNTGELFF. In DNA form, the CDR3 reads TGCGCCAGCAAGGCAACATTAATGAACACCGGGGAGCTGTTTTTT. The full variable domain, with the rest looked up from reference TRBV5-1 and TRBJ2-2, is KAGVTQTPRYLIKTRGQQVTLSCSPISGHRSVSWYQQTPGQGLQFLFEYFSETQRNKGNFPGRFSGRQFSNSRSEMNVSTLELGDSALYLCASKATLMNTGELFFGEGSRLTVL.

The rearrangement links TRBV29-1 to TRBJ2-2; a weak D match, TRBD1 (6 bases). The CDR3 length is 12 residues. V gave up 8 bases and J gave up 6 bases, with 13 bases separating them. Per germline, CDR1 SQVTM and CDR2 ANQGSEA. The CDR3 coding sequence is TGCAGCACCCTCAGGGGTTCCGGGGAGCTGTTTTTT. Amino acid sequence: CSTLRGSGELFF.